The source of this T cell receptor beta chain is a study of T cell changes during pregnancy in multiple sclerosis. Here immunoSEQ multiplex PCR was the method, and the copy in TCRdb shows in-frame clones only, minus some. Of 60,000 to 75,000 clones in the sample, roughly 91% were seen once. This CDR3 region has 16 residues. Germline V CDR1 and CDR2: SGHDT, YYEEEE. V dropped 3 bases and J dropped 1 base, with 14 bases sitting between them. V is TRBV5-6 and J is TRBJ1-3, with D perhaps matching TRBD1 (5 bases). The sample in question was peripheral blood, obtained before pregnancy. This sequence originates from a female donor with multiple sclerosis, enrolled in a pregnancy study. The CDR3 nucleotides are TGTGCCAGCAGCTCCCCCGGGGGTATTTCTGGAAACACCATATATTTT. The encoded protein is CASSSPGGISGNTIYF.